Sequencing of this T cell receptor beta chain was carried out in a study of blood T cell repertoires in COVID-19. Study details: The United States, Italy and Spain supplied acute and convalescent COVID-19 samples.

As handled by the study authors: Amplification of reference gene primers was used by the study to estimate nucleated cell counts. The table came from immunoSEQ multiplex PCR; TCRdb's copy has only in-frame clones and leaves some out. The DNA gave D and trimming, while V, J and clone size come from that table. The sample holds 25,000 to 35,000 clones, approximately 82% seen once. The specimen sequenced was peripheral blood. The sequence was obtained from a human donor in a cohort sampled during active COVID-19.

For the CDR3, the DNA is TGTGCCAGCAGCCAACGGAGGGCGGGAGAGACCCAGTACTTC. This translates into CASSQRRAGETQYF. This chain connects TRBV3-1 (or the pseudogene TRBV3-2) to TRBJ2-5; D may be TRBD2 (6 bases). With 2 bases removed from V and 4 bases from J, the gap between germline ends came to 11 bases. Germline CDR1 LGHDT, CDR2 YNNKEL (reference sequence). The CDR3 is made up of 14 amino acids.